This T cell receptor (beta chain) is from a study of cytomegalovirus exposure and HLA in healthy donors. As to this clone: Its antigen is still unknown.

Overall study findings and caveats: Later analysis placed DRB1 highest and HLA-C lowest in TCR association rates, which differed by HLA locus.

J was trimmed by 3 bases and V by 4 bases; bases with no gene match: 2. The CDR3 is 13 amino acids. Germline assignment: CDR1 SGDLS and CDR2 YYNGEE. Primers included in the PCR were 60 Vbeta and 13 Jbeta primers. TCRdb's copy holds only in-frame clones and misses some; the assay was immunoSEQ multiplex PCR. The repertoire includes 110,000 or so clones, around 73% of them detected once, and under 8.5% sits in the top ten. This sequence was found in a man aged 40-55 years in good health and CMV-seronegative. The chain joins TRBV9 to TRBJ2-5, with 8 positions matching TRBD1. The sequenced material came from PBMCs. CDR3 DNA sequence: TGTGCCAGCAGCCCGGACAGGGAAGAGACCCAGTACTTC. Translating gives CASSPDREETQYF.